Shown below are 8 T cell receptor beta chains from a single sample sequenced in a study of T-cell reconstitution after alpha-beta-depleted transplantation in children. TCRbeta library preparation incorporated unique molecular identifiers. TCRdb re-called the PCR reads with MiXCR, one entry per CDR3 protein. The sample carries around 300,000 distinct CDR3 sequences, around a tenth recorded once. The sequenced sample was peripheral blood, obtained 180 days after TCRalphabeta/CD19-depleted stem cell transplant. Receptors were obtained from a male patient aged 2-15 years who had a stem cell transplant for chronic granulomatous disease, so the T cells may come from the graft donor.

This clonotype was seen a handful of times. The chain couples TRBV7-9 to TRBJ2-7; TRBD1 aligns across 10 bases. The CDR3 length is 16 residues. Germline V CDR1 and CDR2: SEHNR, FQNEAQ (reference sequence). Trimming cost V 5 bases and J 0 bases; bases outside gene matches: 7. This CDR3 is CASSQWDRGPSYEQYF. CDR3 nucleotide sequence: TGTGCCAGCAGCCAATGGGACAGGGGTCCCTCCTACGAGCAGTACTTC.

This CDR3 reads CASSPPDRDETQYF. The CDR3 nucleotides read TGTGCCAGCTCACCACCGGACAGGGACGAGACCCAGTACTTC. The chain joins TRBV18 to TRBJ2-5, with TRBD1 identical over 8 bases. The CDR3 length is 14 residues. The germline CDR1 and CDR2 sequences are KGHSH and LQKENI. J was trimmed by 5 bases and V by 0 bases; bases with no gene match: 2.

This clonotype was picked up many times. This chain uses TRBV20-1 with TRBJ2-7; 9 bases are a match to TRBD2. The length of the CDR3 is 12 residues. Germline CDR1 reads DFQATT; CDR2 reads SNEGSKA (reference sequence). The V segment lost 5 bases and the J segment 3 bases; nucleotides outside the gene matches: 2. This CDR3 reads CSAGLAIYEQYF. CDR3 bases: TGCAGTGCTGGACTAGCGATCTACGAGCAGTACTTC.

This clonotype was observed many times. The V and J genes are TRBV18 and TRBJ1-1; TRBD1 is a possible D gene (5 bases). The CDR3 length is 18 residues. Germline values: CDR1 KGHSH, CDR2 LQKENI. The V end lost 4 bases, the J end lost 7 bases, and 28 bases lay between the germline ends. The CDR3 region is CASSLQAAQVGANVEAFF. The DNA for the CDR3 is TGTGCCAGCTCACTGCAGGCAGCCCAGGTAGGGGCCAACGTTGAAGCTTTCTTT.

This clonotype showed up many times. V usage is TRBV12-3 or TRBV12-4 and J usage is TRBJ2-2, with D perhaps given as TRBD1 or TRBD2 (5 bases each). The ends were cut back, 6 bases at V and 4 bases at J, with 9 bases in the middle. CDR3 length equals 13 residues. CDR3 amino acids: CASRGDGTGELFF. The CDR3 coding sequence is TGTGCCAGCAGAGGGGACGGCACCGGGGAGCTGTTTTTT.

For this clonotype: A much larger clone differs from this one at a single base, so this may be a read error. The chain joins TRBV11-2 to TRBJ2-3; D remains ambiguous. The length of the CDR3 is 14 residues. Per the germline V gene, CDR1 is SGHAT and CDR2 is FQNNGV. The CDR3 region is CASSPGRPTYTQYF. CDR3 bases: TGTGCCAGCAGCCCAGGACGGCCCACATATACGCAGTATTTT.

This clonotype has a count of ten or more. The CDR3 loop is CASSFDRFEQFF. CDR3 bases: TGTGCCAGCAGCTTCGACAGGTTTGAGCAGTTCTTC. This rearrangement joins TRBV7-9 to TRBJ2-1; a weak D match, TRBD1 (6 bases). V lost 3 bases and J 9 bases, leaving 9 bases between the germline ends. From germline, CDR1 is SEHNR and CDR2 FQNEAQ (reference sequence). The CDR3 has 12 residues.

There are a few counts of this clonotype. The V gene is TRBV7-6, the J gene TRBJ2-7; TRBD2 might be the D (8 bases). Trimming cost V 5 bases and J 0 bases, with 17 bases left between them. This CDR3 has 16 amino acids. Looked up from germline, CDR1 is SGHVS and CDR2 is FNYEAQ. This chain's CDR3 is CASSPIGGDSSYEQYF. The CDR3 bases are TGTGCCAGCAGCCCCATCGGGGGGGACAGCTCCTACGAGCAGTACTTC.